This T cell receptor (beta chain) emerged from a study of cytomegalovirus exposure and HLA in healthy donors. With regard to this clone: Its antigen is as yet unknown.

Trimming cost V 6 bases and J 5 bases; bases outside gene matches: 5. This CDR3 is built from 14 residues. The germline V gene has CDR1 MDHEN and CDR2 SYDVKM. Study observations and caveats: For most TCR beta V segments, an earlier analysis put the productive rate at about 87% or about 30% of the time. A later analysis reported that several of the most significant clusters appeared to be linked to common viral pathogens, among them Epstein-Barr virus. Later analysis associated a missense DCLRE1C variant with TCR beta V- and J-gene trimming.

The study ran its PCR with 60 Vbeta and 13 Jbeta primers. Libraries were prepared by immunoSEQ multiplex PCR; TCRdb keeps only in-frame clonotypes and omits some of them. Altogether over 150,000 clones are present, about four fifths being singletons, with the ten largest covering 1%. This TCR derives from a woman in her fifties or sixties in good health and CMV-seropositive. Material: PBMCs. The chain carries TRBV28 and TRBJ2-7, with 12 bases identical to TRBD2. The CDR3 here is CASSLAGGRDEQYF. CDR3 nucleotides: TGTGCCAGCAGCCTAGCGGGGGGGCGGGACGAGCAGTACTTC.